This T cell receptor (beta chain) is from a study of blood T cell repertoires in COVID-19. Study information: Samples taken during acute and convalescent COVID-19 were collected in the United States, Italy and Spain. PBMCs, B-cell-depleted T cells, or T cells were the source of the cDNA or gDNA that made up the material.

Seattle patients were enrolled during active infection and followed longitudinally. The CDR3 length is 12 residues. V was cut by 4 bases and J by 8 bases, with 12 bases left in between. Germline values: CDR1 SGHKS, CDR2 YYEKEE (reference sequence). Original processing methods: Amplifying reference gene primers gave estimates of nucleated cell counts. Produced via immunoSEQ multiplex PCR; TCRdb's table is partial and in-frame only. Clonal size and the V and J genes are those of that table, whereas D and trimming came from the DNA. There are about 220,000 clones in the sample; roughly 86% occur only once, and 10% lies in the top ten.

The source of this sequence is a woman between 45 and 65 years old with COVID-19, enrolled during active disease. The V call is TRBV5-5, the J call TRBJ1-2; D might be TRBD1 (6 bases). Sequencing was carried out using peripheral blood. The CDR3 DNA reads as TGTGCCAGCAGCCCAGGACAGTACGGCTACACCTTC. Protein product: CASSPGQYGYTF.